The 26 T cell receptor beta chains below all came from one sample that was sequenced in a study of CD8 T cells in ankylosing spondylitis listed by TCRdb under 2017. The library was built by means of 5' RACE. Sequencer: Illumina HiSeq 2500. The raw public data were reprocessed by TCRdb itself: fastp quality trimming at Q25, MiXCR clonotype calling, in-frame beta chains only. All rows with the same CDR3 protein become a single entry with the most common DNA and genes. Recorded for this sample are roughly 130,000 distinct CDR3 sequences; roughly 6.6% of them occurred a single time. Of the sample, more than 10% falls within the top ten clones. Sample: blood, either unsorted or a sorted T cell fraction (not recorded which). These receptors came from a male donor with ankylosing spondylitis or in good health (not recorded which).

V and J are TRBV20-1 and TRBJ1-5; D ambiguous. The ends were cut back, 3 bases at V and 7 bases at J, with 13 bases in the middle. Germline V gene lookup returns CDR1 DFQATT and CDR2 SNEGSKA (reference sequence). The CDR3 has 13 residues. CDR3 nucleotide sequence: TGCAGTGCTAGGGCAGCGGAGCGACAGCCCCAGCATTTT. This translates into CSARAAERQPQHF.

This clonotype showed up many times. Here the CDR3 reads CSVRQDVMNTEAFF. As DNA, the CDR3 is TGCAGCGTAAGGCAGGATGTAATGAACACTGAAGCTTTCTTT. This chain uses TRBV29-1 with TRBJ1-1, with no clear D. V was clipped by 6 bases and J by 0 bases, with 14 bases between them. Germline V gene data show CDR1 as SQVTM and CDR2 as ANQGSEA. The length of the CDR3 is 14 residues.

V is TRBV13 and J is TRBJ2-1; D gene unclear. V was clipped by 3 bases and J by 9 bases, with 21 bases between them. The CDR3 is made up of 16 amino acids. Per germline, CDR1 PRHDT and CDR2 FYEKMQ (reference sequence). The CDR3 loop is CASSLGLPSALREQFF. Here the CDR3 DNA reads TGTGCCAGCAGCTTGGGCCTCCCCTCCGCGCTACGTGAGCAGTTCTTC. Based on the CDR3 plus reference TRBV13 and TRBJ2-1, the full variable domain is AAGVIQSPRHLIKEKRETATLKCYPIPRHDTVYWYQQGPGQDPQFLISFYEKMQSDKGSIPDRFSAQQFSDYHSELNMSSLELGDSALYFCASSLGLPSALREQFFGPGTRLTVL.

This clonotype appeared many times. The CDR3 spells CSARDQMALYEQYF. Here the CDR3 DNA reads TGCAGTGCTAGAGATCAGATGGCTCTCTACGAGCAGTACTTC. This chain links TRBV20-1 with TRBJ2-7; D is uncertain. Germline V gives CDR1 DFQATT, CDR2 SNEGSKA (reference sequence). CDR3 size: 14 residues. V gave up 0 bases and J gave up 3 bases, with 12 bases separating them.

This clonotype came up many times. The chain links TRBV5-1 to TRBJ2-7; D gene uncertain. Germline V gene sequence: CDR1 SGHRS, CDR2 YFSETQ. V was trimmed by 5 bases and J by 3 bases, leaving 6 bases between them. CDR3 length: 11 residues. The chain's CDR3 is CASSNNYEQYF. Here the CDR3 DNA reads TGCGCCAGCAGTAATAACTACGAGCAGTACTTC.

This clonotype occurred many times. The chain recombines TRBV6-5 with TRBJ2-7; D remains unclear. Germline values: CDR1 MNHEY, CDR2 SVGAGI. V was cut by 4 bases and J by 0 bases, with 16 bases left in between. The CDR3 is 16 residues long. The CDR3 here is CASSSPPQAPSYEQYF. As DNA, the CDR3 is TGTGCCAGCAGTTCACCCCCCCAGGCACCCTCCTACGAGCAGTACTTC.

This clonotype was counted many times. This sequence joins TRBV5-1 and TRBJ2-7, with 9 bases that match TRBD2. This CDR3 has 16 residues. V shed 0 bases, J shed 3 bases, and the junction held 7 bases outside the gene matches. CDR1 is SGHRS and CDR2 is YFSETQ in the germline V gene. The CDR3 loop reads CASSLATASGIYEQYF. The DNA for the CDR3 is TGCGCCAGCAGCTTGGCCACGGCTAGCGGGATCTACGAGCAGTACTTC.

This clonotype was observed at least ten times. The chain carries TRBV20-1 and TRBJ2-1; no reliable D call. The V and J ends lost 6 bases and 8 bases respectively, with 17 bases between them. Germline values: CDR1 DFQATT, CDR2 SNEGSKA (reference sequence). There are 13 residues in the CDR3. The CDR3 spells CSARRSKGDEQFF. DNA of the CDR3: TGCAGTGCCCGACGGAGTAAAGGCGATGAGCAGTTCTTC.

This clonotype was detected many times. The chain carries TRBV6-2 or TRBV6-3 and TRBJ1-1; 7 nucleotides match TRBD1. J lost 0 bases, V lost 6 bases, and 10 bases had no gene match. CDR1 MNHEY and CDR2 SVGEGT come from the germline V gene. The CDR3 runs to 16 residues. The CDR3 bases are TGTGCCAGCAGAAAGAACAGGGGAGGAATGAACACTGAAGCTTTCTTT. Its protein product is CASRKNRGGMNTEAFF.

In its sample, this clonotype was seen many times. Germline is not matched at one junction end, which may reflect a read error. The chain has TRBV12-3 or TRBV12-4 and TRBJ2-1, with 13 positions matching TRBD2. The CDR3 totals 11 residues. This CDR3 is CASSLGLAGSF. The CDR3 nucleotides are TGTGCCAGCAGTTTGGGACTAGCGGGGAGTTTC.

The table lists this clonotype with many counts. The V and J genes are TRBV7-2 and TRBJ1-2; D ambiguous. V was shortened by 7 bases and J by 4 bases, with 16 bases between the two germline ends. Germline assignment: CDR1 SGHTA and CDR2 FQGNSA. CDR3 length: 14 residues. In DNA form, the CDR3 reads TGTGCCAGCACCCTGGACCCTTTTAGCTATGGCTACACCTTC. It codes for CASTLDPFSYGYTF.

Ten or more counts support this clonotype. The V and J genes are TRBV2 and TRBJ2-2; D tentatively fits TRBD1 or TRBD2 (6 bases each). Trimming cost V 3 bases and J 5 bases, with 13 bases left between them. Germline assignment: CDR1 SNHLY and CDR2 FYNNEI. This CDR3 comprises 15 residues. Here the CDR3 DNA reads TGTGCCAGCAGTGACAGGGAAGGGGGGACCGGGGAGCTGTTTTTT. It translates to CASSDREGGTGELFF.

In its sample, this clonotype was seen a few times. V is TRBV5-5 and J is TRBJ1-5, with D tentatively TRBD1 (5 bases). Germline V CDR1 and CDR2: SGHKS, YYEKEE (reference sequence). With 3 bases removed from V and 5 bases from J, the gap between germline ends came to 15 bases. CDR3 length equals 15 residues. The CDR3 coding sequence is TGTGCCAGCAGCTCCTGGGACGGTTCGGATCAGCCCCAGCATTTT. Translation: CASSSWDGSDQPQHF.

The chain combines TRBV20-1 with TRBJ2-5, with 7 bases matching TRBD2. CDR3 size: 14 residues. Germline assignment: CDR1 DFQATT and CDR2 SNEGSKA (reference sequence). Unmatched junction bases numbered 12, after V lost 6 bases and J lost 5 bases. The CDR3 nucleotides are TGCAGTGCCCGAGAAGCTCTAGCGGTGGAGACCCAGTACTTC. It is translated as CSAREALAVETQYF.

The gene calls are TRBV5-1 and TRBJ2-3; possible D gene TRBD2, 5 bases. The germline V and J ends were trimmed by 4 bases and 4 bases, with 13 bases remaining between them. The germline V gene encodes CDR1 SGHRS and CDR2 YFSETQ. CDR3 length equals 14 residues. The CDR3 sequence: CASSLRTGPDTQYF. The CDR3, as DNA: TGCGCCAGCAGCCTGAGGACTGGGCCAGATACGCAGTATTTT.

In its sample, this clonotype was seen many times. This chain links TRBV7-9 with TRBJ2-3; D is unresolved. The CDR3 consists of 14 residues. From germline, CDR1 is SEHNR and CDR2 FQNEAQ (reference sequence). Trimming pared 2 bases from V and 6 bases from J, leaving 12 bases between. The CDR3 reads CASSLPGVSDTQYF. The CDR3 nucleotides read TGTGCCAGCAGCTTACCTGGGGTATCGGATACGCAGTATTTT.

This clonotype was detected ten times or more. V gene TRBV9 combines with J gene TRBJ2-2, with 9 nucleotides matching TRBD1. Germline-derived CDR1 and CDR2 are SGDLS and YYNGEE. Trimming cost V 3 bases and J 4 bases; bases outside gene matches: 4. The CDR3 totals 15 residues. The CDR3 nucleotides are TGTGCCAGCAGCGAGGGGGACAGGGCCACCGGGGAGCTGTTTTTT. The encoded protein is CASSEGDRATGELFF.

This clonotype was observed at least ten times. The CDR3 nucleotides are TGTGCCAGCAGCCAATGGGGGAAGGGGGCGAACACTGAAGCTTTCTTT. Its translation is CASSQWGKGANTEAFF. This chain connects TRBV3-1 to TRBJ1-1; 7 bases are a match to TRBD1. This CDR3 has 16 residues. Trimming at V came to 2 bases and at J to 1 base, leaving 7 bases not matched to a gene. From germline, CDR1 is LGHDT and CDR2 YNNKEL (reference sequence).

A note on this clonotype: A much bigger clone sits one base away, suggesting this may be a read error. V is TRBV19 and J is TRBJ1-2; no reliable D call. Germline V CDR1 and CDR2: LNHDA, SQIVND (reference sequence). This CDR3 region has 11 residues. CDR3 in DNA: TGTTCCAGTAGTACTCTCTATGGCTACACCTTC. Its translation: CSSSTLYGYTF.

This clonotype was observed a few times. The V gene is TRBV27, the J gene TRBJ2-7, with TRBD2 identical over 15 bases. Germline V CDR1 and CDR2: MNHEY, SMNVEV (reference sequence). The CDR3 loop spans 15 amino acids. Trimming at V came to 4 bases and at J to 4 bases, leaving 2 bases not matched to a gene. The CDR3 sequence: CASSSGTSGRYEQYF. In DNA form, the CDR3 reads TGTGCCAGCAGTTCCGGGACTAGCGGGAGGTACGAGCAGTACTTC.

Concerning this clonotype itself: Possible read error: a much larger clone is one base away. Here the CDR3 omits its conserved ending phenylalanine or tryptophan, so a read error is the likely source. The chain employs TRBV5-1 and TRBJ1-1; 8 bases match TRBD1. There are 16 residues in the CDR3. V was clipped by 4 bases and J by 5 bases; unmatched bases: 13. The germline CDR1 and CDR2 sequences are SGHRS and YFSETQ. The CDR3 sequence: CASSHPPGQASTEAFL. In nucleotides, the CDR3 is TGCGCCAGCAGCCATCCCCCGGGACAGGCTTCAACTGAAGCTTTCCTT.

This clonotype showed up many times. The chain combines TRBV5-1 with TRBJ1-1; TRBD1 agrees at 7 bases. Looked up from germline, CDR1 is SGHRS and CDR2 is YFSETQ. Trimming removed 4 bases from V and 2 bases from J; junction bases left unmatched: 8. The CDR3 spans 15 residues. The CDR3 sequence: CASSRWTGENTEAFF. The CDR3 DNA reads as TGCGCCAGCAGCAGATGGACAGGTGAAAACACTGAAGCTTTCTTT. Based on the CDR3 plus reference TRBV5-1 and TRBJ1-1, the full variable domain is KAGVTQTPRYLIKTRGQQVTLSCSPISGHRSVSWYQQTPGQGLQFLFEYFSETQRNKGNFPGRFSGRQFSNSRSEMNVSTLELGDSALYLCASSRWTGENTEAFFGQGTRLTVV.

This clonotype was counted ten times or more. The J gene is TRBJ2-5, the V gene TRBV7-2, with TRBD1 matching over 9 bases. After removal of 5 bases from V and 6 bases from J, the junction contained 7 bases not matched to a gene. Germline assignment: CDR1 SGHTA and CDR2 FQGNSA. CDR3 length: 14 amino acids. This chain's CDR3 is CASSPDRGWKTQYF. The CDR3 DNA follows: TGTGCCAGCAGCCCGGACAGGGGATGGAAGACCCAGTACTTC.

This clonotype was recorded many times. The gene calls are TRBV3-1 and TRBJ1-3, with D hard to call. Trimming took off 2 bases at V and 0 bases at J, with 17 bases between the two ends. Per the germline V gene, CDR1 is LGHDT and CDR2 is YNNKEL (reference sequence). This CDR3 has 18 residues. As DNA, the CDR3 is TGTGCCAGCAGCCAACACAAGACTTCTCAGCACTCTGGAAACACCATATATTTT. Residues: CASSQHKTSQHSGNTIYF.

This clonotype was seen repeatedly, ten times or more. The chain employs TRBV28 and TRBJ2-1; 8 bases are shared with TRBD1. The CDR3 extends over 12 amino acids. Looked up from germline, CDR1 is MDHEN and CDR2 is SYDVKM. The V and J ends lost 4 bases and 13 bases, in that order; junction bases with no gene match: 6. The CDR3 DNA is TGTGCCAGCAGTTCAGGACAGGGTCATCAGTTCTTC. Protein sequence: CASSSGQGHQFF.

This clonotype was seen at least ten times. The J gene is TRBJ2-3, the V gene TRBV7-6; D possibly corresponds to TRBD2 (5 bases). The CDR3 spans 13 residues. Germline values: CDR1 SGHVS, CDR2 FNYEAQ. V dropped 4 bases and J dropped 4 bases, with 9 bases sitting between them. The CDR3 region has the DNA TGTGCCAGCAGCTCCCGGGGAGCAGATACGCAGTATTTT. It yields the protein CASSSRGADTQYF.